These 27 T cell receptor beta chains came from one sample sequenced in a study of blood T cell repertoires in COVID-19. The table came from immunoSEQ multiplex PCR; TCRdb's copy has only in-frame clones and leaves some out. Of 25,000 to 30,000 clones in the sample, about 85% are singletons; the top ten hold approximately 16%. What was sequenced was peripheral blood. These receptors were obtained from a woman in her sixties or seventies with acute or convalescent COVID-19.

The rearrangement uses TRBV11-2 and TRBJ1-2, with a weak D call TRBD1 (5 bases). Germline V gene lookup returns CDR1 SGHAT and CDR2 FQNNGV. The CDR3 consists of 14 residues. Trimming pared 5 bases from V and 2 bases from J, leaving 12 bases between. This chain's CDR3 is CASSRGPGNYGYTF. CDR3 nucleotides: TGTGCCAGCAGCAGAGGACCAGGGAACTATGGCTACACCTTC.

The rearrangement uses TRBV5-1 and TRBJ1-4; D unresolved. Between the trimmed V and J ends, which lost 0 bases and 8 bases, there was a span of 11 bases. The CDR3 consists of 14 residues. Germline CDR1 reads SGHRS; CDR2 reads YFSETQ. This CDR3 is CASSLGGSREKLFF. In DNA, the CDR3 is TGCGCCAGCAGCTTGGGCGGGAGCAGGGAAAAACTGTTTTTT.

The V call is TRBV7-9, the J call TRBJ1-6, with D unclear. In germline, CDR1 is SEHNR, CDR2 FQNEAQ (reference sequence). Trimming stripped 5 bases from V and 6 bases from J, with 2 bases between. The CDR3 totals 11 residues. The CDR3 sequence is CASSRNSPLHF. The CDR3 nucleotides are TGTGCCAGCAGCCGTAATTCACCCCTCCACTTT.

The gene calls are TRBV11-2 and TRBJ1-2, with D possibly TRBD1 on 6 matching bases. V lost 6 bases and J 1 base, leaving 18 bases between the germline ends. CDR1 SGHAT and CDR2 FQNNGV come from the germline V gene. The CDR3 runs 16 residues. This CDR3 reads CASSLSTGIYNYGYTF. In DNA, the CDR3 is TGTGCCAGCAGTTTAAGCACAGGGATTTATAACTATGGCTACACCTTC.

The J gene is TRBJ1-3, the V gene TRBV15; D possibly corresponds to TRBD1 (6 bases). The germline CDR1 and CDR2 sequences are LNHNV and YYDKDF (reference sequence). The CDR3 has 18 residues. Trimming removed 0 bases from V and 0 bases from J, with 15 bases in between. CDR3 residues: CATSRDTGPFSSGNTIYF. DNA of the CDR3: TGTGCCACCAGCAGAGACACAGGGCCGTTCTCCTCTGGAAACACCATATATTTT. The full variable domain, rest sourced from reference TRBV15 and TRBJ1-3, is DAMVIQNPRYQVTQFGKPVTLSCSQTLNHNVMYWYQQKSSQAPKLLFHYYDKDFNNEADTPDNFQSRRPNTSFCFLDIRSPGLGDTAMYLCATSRDTGPFSSGNTIYFGEGSWLTVV.

J is TRBJ1-2 and V is TRBV19, with D perhaps TRBD1 (6 bases). The V end was cut by 6 bases, the J end by 4 bases, with 12 bases between. This CDR3 is built from 13 residues. In germline, CDR1 is LNHDA, CDR2 SQIVND (reference sequence). CDR3 loop: CASSMTGGYGYTF. CDR3 sequence (DNA): TGTGCCAGTAGCATGACAGGAGGCTATGGCTACACCTTC.

The rearrangement uses TRBV3-1 (or the pseudogene TRBV3-2) and TRBJ1-4; a weak D match, TRBD1 (6 bases). The CDR3 consists of 17 residues. V shed 3 bases and J shed 11 bases, with 25 bases lying between them. Germline assignment: CDR1 LGHDT and CDR2 YNNKEL (reference sequence). CDR3: CASSQLEGRGGAVKLFF. DNA for the CDR3: TGTGCCAGCAGCCAGCTCGAAGGGCGGGGGGGGGCGGTGAAACTGTTTTTT.

The gene calls are TRBV29-1 and TRBJ1-5; D ambiguous. The CDR3 is made up of 14 amino acids. Germline assignment: CDR1 SQVTM and CDR2 ANQGSEA. V dropped 2 bases and J dropped 7 bases, with 15 bases sitting between them. This CDR3 is CSVEPAPEEQPQHF. CDR3 coding DNA: TGCAGCGTTGAACCGGCACCCGAGGAGCAGCCCCAGCATTTT. The entire variable domain, with the rest obtained from reference TRBV29-1 and TRBJ1-5, is as follows: SAVISQKPSRDICQRGTSLTIQCQVDSQVTMMFWYRQQPGQSLTLIATANQGSEATYESGFVIDKFPISRPNLTFSTLTVSNMSPEDSSIYLCSVEPAPEEQPQHFGDGTRLSIL.

This clone is a singleton in its sample. The gene calls are TRBV6-5 and TRBJ2-5, with no clear D. V gave up 10 bases and J gave up 5 bases, with 17 bases separating them. The germline V gene encodes CDR1 MNHEY and CDR2 SVGAGI. This CDR3 is built from 13 residues. CDR3 bases: TGTGCCATTCGACAACCCGGCCCGGAGACCCAGTACTTC. Translated: CAIRQPGPETQYF.

The chain uses TRBV10-3 and TRBJ2-4, with 10 bases matching TRBD1. The length of the CDR3 is 14 residues. Germline CDR1 reads ENHRY; CDR2 reads SYGVKD. Trimming removed 7 bases from V and 7 bases from J; junction bases left unmatched: 7. For the CDR3, the DNA is TGTGCCATCAAATCCGGGACAGGGGATAACATTCAGTACTTC. Protein: CAIKSGTGDNIQYF.

This chain connects TRBV30 to TRBJ1-1; 8 bases are shared with TRBD1. Germline CDR1 reads GTSNPN; CDR2 reads SVGIG (reference sequence). Germline trimming cut 3 bases from V and 3 bases from J; bases unmatched to any gene: 9. CDR3 length equals 15 residues. The CDR3 region is CAWRAGGERDTEAFF. The CDR3 coding sequence is TGTGCCTGGAGAGCAGGGGGCGAACGGGACACTGAAGCTTTCTTT.

The gene calls are TRBV18 and TRBJ1-2, with a possible D match to TRBD1 (5 bases). V was trimmed by 3 bases and J by 0 bases, leaving 8 bases between them. There are 14 residues in the CDR3. Germline assignment: CDR1 KGHSH and CDR2 LQKENI. CDR3 DNA sequence: TGTGCCAGCTCACCTGACAGAGCTAACTATGGCTACACCTTC. Amino acid sequence: CASSPDRANYGYTF.

The rearrangement joins TRBV6-5 to TRBJ1-1, with 8 bases matching TRBD1. J lost 4 bases, V lost 5 bases, and 3 bases had no gene match. The CDR3 runs 13 residues. Germline V gene data show CDR1 as MNHEY and CDR2 as SVGAGI. This CDR3 reads CASSPGGRTEAFF. The DNA for the CDR3 is TGTGCCAGCAGTCCAGGGGGCCGCACTGAAGCTTTCTTT.

The rearrangement joins TRBV28 to TRBJ2-1; the D gene is possibly TRBD2 (5 bases). The CDR3 is 16 residues long. V was trimmed by 4 bases and J by 7 bases, leaving 20 bases between them. The germline gives CDR1 MDHEN, CDR2 SYDVKM. CDR3 sequence reads: CASSSVPSRLPNEQFF. The CDR3 coding sequence is TGTGCCAGCAGTTCGGTACCTAGCCGTCTCCCAAATGAGCAGTTCTTC.

The rearrangement uses TRBV7-2 and TRBJ1-1; TRBD1 agrees at 10 bases. CDR1 is SGHTA, CDR2 FQGNSA, per germline. V lost 4 bases, J lost 3 bases, and 5 bases stayed unmatched. The CDR3 length is 15 residues. The CDR3, as DNA: TGTGCCAGCAGCTCTCGACAGGGGGCAGACACTGAAGCTTTCTTT. This sequence encodes CASSSRQGADTEAFF.

The J gene is TRBJ2-1, the V gene TRBV28, with TRBD2 identical over 11 bases. The CDR3 runs 15 residues. Germline V gene sequence: CDR1 MDHEN, CDR2 SYDVKM. Trimming took 3 bases from V and 6 from J; bases not matched to a gene: 4. The CDR3 DNA sequence: TGTGCCAGCAGTTTTGAGACTAGCGGGGTCAATGAGCAGTTCTTC. This encodes CASSFETSGVNEQFF.

This chain joins TRBV6-5 and TRBJ1-2, with 10 bases identical to TRBD1. Germline V gene data show CDR1 as MNHEY and CDR2 as SVGAGI. The CDR3 has 15 amino acids. The ends lost 5 bases at V and 4 bases at J; junction bases unmatched: 7. CDR3 DNA sequence: TGTGCCAGCAGTCCGCGGACAGGGGGATCCTATGGCTACACCTTC. Residues: CASSPRTGGSYGYTF.

Written as DNA, the CDR3 is TGTGCCAGCAGCCAACAGGGGAATAGCAATCAGCCCCAGCATTTT. As protein: CASSQQGNSNQPQHF. This chain links TRBV4-2 with TRBJ1-5; maybe TRBD1 (6 bases). The CDR3 extends over 15 amino acids. CDR1 is LGHNA, CDR2 YNFKEQ, per germline. The V gene lost 2 bases and the J gene lost 0 bases, with 8 bases spanning the gap.

This clone was found many times. This chain joins TRBV9 and TRBJ2-2; possible D gene TRBD1, 6 bases. V was pared by 3 bases and J by 1 base, with 13 bases between. Germline V gene lookup returns CDR1 SGDLS and CDR2 YYNGEE. CDR3 size: 16 residues. The chain's CDR3 is CASSARRDKNTGELFF. DNA for the CDR3: TGTGCCAGCAGCGCCCGACGGGACAAGAACACCGGGGAGCTGTTTTTT.

The gene calls are TRBV18 and TRBJ2-7; unclear D gene. Germline V gene data show CDR1 as KGHSH and CDR2 as LQKENI. V lost 0 bases to trimming and J lost 2 bases, with 8 bases between them. The CDR3 covers 14 residues. In nucleotides, the CDR3 is TGTGCCAGCTCACCACCTCACAGCCCCTACGAGCAGTACTTC. Translation gives CASSPPHSPYEQYF.

This chain uses TRBV5-1 with TRBJ2-1, with D possibly TRBD1 on 5 matching bases. Germline V gene data show CDR1 as SGHRS and CDR2 as YFSETQ. V gave up 1 base and J gave up 4 bases, with 15 bases separating them. The CDR3 sequence is 16 residues long. Here the CDR3 reads CASSLSTGQSYNEQFF. The CDR3 DNA reads TGCGCCAGCAGCTTGTCCACCGGACAAAGTTACAATGAGCAGTTCTTC. The full variable domain, its missing parts supplied by reference TRBV5-1 and TRBJ2-1, is KAGVTQTPRYLIKTRGQQVTLSCSPISGHRSVSWYQQTPGQGLQFLFEYFSETQRNKGNFPGRFSGRQFSNSRSEMNVSTLELGDSALYLCASSLSTGQSYNEQFFGPGTRLTVL.

The genes are TRBV3-1 (or the pseudogene TRBV3-2) and TRBJ2-5, with 8 bases lining up with TRBD2. J gave up 5 bases and V 2 bases, and 13 bases lay outside the gene matches. In germline, CDR1 is LGHDT, CDR2 YNNKEL (reference sequence). The CDR3 runs to 17 residues. CDR3 DNA: TGTGCCAGCAGCCAACACGGGGGGGCCCACACGACGGAGACCCAGTACTTC. Amino acid sequence: CASSQHGGAHTTETQYF.

J is TRBJ1-6 and V is TRBV19; 7 bases line up with TRBD1. Unmatched junction bases numbered 8, after V lost 7 bases and J lost 8 bases. This CDR3 region has 14 residues. Germline V lookup: CDR1 LNHDA, CDR2 SQIVND (reference sequence). CDR3 sequence (DNA): TGTGCCAGTAACAGAGGGACAGAAGATTCACCCCTCCACTTT. Translation: CASNRGTEDSPLHF.

This rearrangement joins TRBV24-1 to TRBJ2-5; tentative D call: TRBD1 (5 bases). CDR3 length: 12 residues. The ends were cut back, 5 bases at V and 4 bases at J, with 7 bases in the middle. The germline CDR1 and CDR2 sequences are KGHDR and SFDVKD. CDR3 region: CATSGQRETQYF. CDR3 nucleotides: TGTGCCACCAGTGGACAGAGAGAGACCCAGTACTTC.

The chain couples TRBV28 to TRBJ1-2, with D possibly TRBD1 on 6 matching bases. Germline lookup yields CDR1 MDHEN and CDR2 SYDVKM. V dropped 9 bases and J dropped 0 bases, with 14 bases sitting between them. The CDR3 runs 14 residues. CDR3 loop: CASWTARTNYGYTF. The CDR3 bases are TGTGCCAGTTGGACAGCCCGAACTAACTATGGCTACACCTTC.

The chain carries TRBV19 and TRBJ1-5, with 9 bases aligning to TRBD1. Germline loops: CDR1 LNHDA, CDR2 SQIVND (reference sequence). Germline trimming cut 1 base from V and 0 bases from J; bases unmatched to any gene: 7. The CDR3 is made up of 18 amino acids. The chain's CDR3 is CASSIGGQGYYSNQPQHF. In nucleotides, the CDR3 is TGTGCCAGTAGTATAGGCGGACAGGGGTATTATAGCAATCAGCCCCAGCATTTT.

V gene TRBV5-1 combines with J gene TRBJ2-3; D perhaps matches TRBD2 (6 bases). Trimming removed 4 bases from V and 0 bases from J, with 12 bases in between. The CDR3 contains 15 residues. Germline V gives CDR1 SGHRS, CDR2 YFSETQ. CDR3: CASSRLGGSTDTQYF. CDR3 nucleotides: TGCGCCAGCAGCCGACTAGGAGGAAGCACAGATACGCAGTATTTT.